This T cell receptor (beta chain) originates from a study of cytomegalovirus exposure and HLA in healthy donors. General study findings and limits: The classifier, whose performance was assessed in both the original and validation cohorts, reportedly diagnosed cytomegalovirus status with high specificity and sensitivity. Analysis performed later found roughly 17,000 TCR beta sequences associated with HLA alleles at 0.05 false discovery rate. Compared with the roughly 670-donor mean, an Asian-associated ancestry cluster reportedly had fewer N-insertions, according to a later analysis.

The germline V gene has CDR1 LNHDA and CDR2 SQIVND (reference sequence). The CDR3 consists of 13 residues. Between the trimmed V and J ends, which lost 5 bases and 7 bases, there was a span of 15 bases. PCR was performed using 60 Vbeta and 13 Jbeta primers. Sequencing used immunoSEQ multiplex PCR; TCRdb keeps in-frame clones, though not all of them. This sample has about 130,000 clones, with approximately 78% found just once. A note on this clone: What it binds is not known.

Sequenced input: PBMCs. This chain joins TRBV19 and TRBJ2-7; the D gene is possibly TRBD1 (6 bases). The receptor's source is a man in his forties in good health and CMV-seronegative. CDR3 DNA sequence: TGTGCCAGTAGTCTCTCATGGACAGCGGAGCAGTACTTC. It specifies CASSLSWTAEQYF.